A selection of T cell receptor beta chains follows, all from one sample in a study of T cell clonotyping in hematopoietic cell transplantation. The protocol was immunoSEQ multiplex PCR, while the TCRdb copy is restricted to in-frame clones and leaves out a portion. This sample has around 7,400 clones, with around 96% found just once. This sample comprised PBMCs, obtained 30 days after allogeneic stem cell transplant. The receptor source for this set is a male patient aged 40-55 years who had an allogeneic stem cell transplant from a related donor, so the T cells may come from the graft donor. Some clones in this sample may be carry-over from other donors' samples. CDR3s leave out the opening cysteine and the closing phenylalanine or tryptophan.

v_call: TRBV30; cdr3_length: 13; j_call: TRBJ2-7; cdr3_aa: AWSGERGGSYEQY
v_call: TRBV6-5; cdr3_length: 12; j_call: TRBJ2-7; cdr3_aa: ASSRSRATYEQY
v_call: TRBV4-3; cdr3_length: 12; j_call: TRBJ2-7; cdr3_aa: ASSQYGGPYEQY
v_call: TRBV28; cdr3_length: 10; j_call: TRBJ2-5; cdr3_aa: ASSLNGGSQY
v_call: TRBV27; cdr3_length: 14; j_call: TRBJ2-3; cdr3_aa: ASKTIAFWSTDTQY
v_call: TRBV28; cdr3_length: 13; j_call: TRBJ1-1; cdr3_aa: ASSSGTRANTEAF
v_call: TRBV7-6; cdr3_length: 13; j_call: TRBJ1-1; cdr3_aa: ASSPAVTVNTEAF
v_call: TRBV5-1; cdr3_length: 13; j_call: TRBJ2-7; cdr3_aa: ASSLATGGPDEQY
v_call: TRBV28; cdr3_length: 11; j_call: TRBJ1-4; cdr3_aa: ASRDRSAVKLF
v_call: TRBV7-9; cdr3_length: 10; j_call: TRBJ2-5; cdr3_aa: ASSFSQETQY
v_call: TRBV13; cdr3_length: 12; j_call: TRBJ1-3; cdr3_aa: ASSSRSSGNTIY
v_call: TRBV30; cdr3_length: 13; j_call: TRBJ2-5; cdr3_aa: AWSETGDYSVTQY
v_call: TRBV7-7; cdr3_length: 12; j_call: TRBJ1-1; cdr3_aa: ASSLTAWDTEAF
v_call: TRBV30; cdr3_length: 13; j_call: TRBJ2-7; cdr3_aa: AWSKGRIFSYEQY
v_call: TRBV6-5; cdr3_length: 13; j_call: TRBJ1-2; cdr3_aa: ASSYSGTGVYGYT
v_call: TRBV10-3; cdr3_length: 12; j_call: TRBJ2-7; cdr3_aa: AISDAGGSYEQY
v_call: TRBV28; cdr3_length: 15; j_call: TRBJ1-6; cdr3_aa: ASSLLTRGSINSPLH
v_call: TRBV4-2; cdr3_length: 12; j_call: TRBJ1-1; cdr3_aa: ASSQKKELNEAF
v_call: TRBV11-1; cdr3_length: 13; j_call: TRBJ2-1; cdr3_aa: ASSSTRDRANEQF